This TCR beta chain stems from a study of T cells in Graves' hyperthyroidism and ophthalmopathy. This CDR3 is built from 15 residues. The germline V gene has CDR1 MNHNS and CDR2 SASEGT. The V and J ends lost 5 bases and 7 bases, in that order; junction bases with no gene match: 5. This clonotype was found many times. Researchers amplified the TCR beta CDR3 regions from RNA transcripts. Initially, a first-round RT-PCR of the TCR CDR3 employed the HTBI primer set. In TCRdb, the multiplex PCR reads were re-called with MiXCR into one record per CDR3 protein. Of about 290,000 distinct CDR3 sequences listed, 13% were seen once; the top ten hold approximately 8.6%. A roughly 10 ml volume of fresh peripheral blood provided the PBMCs.

This TCR was sampled from a woman between 25 and 40 years old with Graves' hyperthyroidism that later progressed to Graves' ophthalmopathy. This chain links TRBV6-1 with TRBJ2-1; 13 bases fit TRBD2. Sequenced sample: blood. The CDR3: CASSSGLAGDNEQFF. The CDR3 DNA follows: TGTGCCAGCAGTTCCGGACTAGCGGGAGATAATGAGCAGTTCTTC.